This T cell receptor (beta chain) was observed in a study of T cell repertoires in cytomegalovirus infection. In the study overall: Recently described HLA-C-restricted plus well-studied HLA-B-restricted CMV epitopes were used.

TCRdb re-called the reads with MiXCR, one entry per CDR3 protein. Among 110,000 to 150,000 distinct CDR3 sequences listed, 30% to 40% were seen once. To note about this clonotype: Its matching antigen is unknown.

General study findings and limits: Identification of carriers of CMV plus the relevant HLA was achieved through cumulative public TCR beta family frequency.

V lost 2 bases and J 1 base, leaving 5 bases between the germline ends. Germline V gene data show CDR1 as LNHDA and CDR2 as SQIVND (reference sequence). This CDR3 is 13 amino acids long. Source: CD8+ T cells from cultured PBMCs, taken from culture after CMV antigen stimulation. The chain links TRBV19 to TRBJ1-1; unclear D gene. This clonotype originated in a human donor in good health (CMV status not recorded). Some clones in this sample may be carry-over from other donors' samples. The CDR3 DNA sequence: TGTGCCAGTAGTATAATGGGGAACACTGAAGCTTTCTTT. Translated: CASSIMGNTEAFF.